These 12 T cell receptor beta chains share one sample of origin, sequenced in a study of shared clonotypes between healthy human individuals. Sequenced by immunoSEQ multiplex PCR; TCRdb stores in-frame clones only, minus some. In the table there are 400,000 to 600,000 clones, over 75% of which are singletons. Sequenced material: PBMCs. These receptor sequences come from a woman in her thirties or forties in good health. Some clones in this sample may be carry-over from other donors' samples.

The V and J genes are TRBV5-6 and TRBJ2-7; D may be TRBD1 (6 bases). CDR1 is SGHDT and CDR2 is YYEEEE in the germline V gene. CDR3 length: 14 residues. V dropped 0 bases and J dropped 7 bases, with 14 bases sitting between them. CDR3 sequence: CASSLAGAGEEQYF. The CDR3 DNA is TGTGCCAGCAGCTTGGCCGGGGCAGGGGAAGAGCAGTACTTC.

The rearrangement joins TRBV7-9 to TRBJ2-7; perhaps D is TRBD1 or TRBD2 (7 bases each). Trimming removed 5 bases at V and 0 bases at J, with 14 bases between. Germline assignment: CDR1 SEHNR and CDR2 FQNEAQ (reference sequence). The CDR3 length is 15 residues. In DNA, the CDR3 is TGTGCCAGCAGCCCTCAGGGGGGGACCTCCTACGAGCAGTACTTC. As protein: CASSPQGGTSYEQYF.

The chain couples TRBV28 to TRBJ2-3, with D perhaps TRBD1 (5 bases). Germline V CDR1 and CDR2: MDHEN, SYDVKM. V lost 7 bases and J 8 bases, leaving 16 bases between the germline ends. This CDR3 spans 13 amino acids. The CDR3 DNA follows: TGTGCCAGCACAAGTCCAAATCAGGGTACGCAGTATTTT. It encodes CASTSPNQGTQYF. The whole variable domain, remainder taken from reference TRBV28 and TRBJ2-3, is DVKVTQSSRYLVKRTGEKVFLECVQDMDHENMFWYRQDPGLGLRLIYFSYDVKMKEKGDIPEGYSVSREKKERFSLILESASTNQTSMYLCASTSPNQGTQYFGPGTRLTVL.

To note about this clone: Compared with germline, one end of the junction differs, possibly owing to a read error. The chain joins TRBV28 to TRBJ1-4; no clear D. The CDR3 covers 18 residues. Per germline, CDR1 MDHEN and CDR2 SYDVKM. The CDR3 protein is CASSSTVVRTPRIEKLLF. The CDR3 DNA is TGTGCCAGCAGTTCGACCGTGGTAAGGACCCCACGAATTGAAAAACTGCTTTTT.

The rearrangement joins TRBV5-1 to TRBJ2-7; D not certain. From germline, CDR1 is SGHRS and CDR2 YFSETQ. The CDR3 is 14 residues long. V lost 0 bases to trimming and J lost 0 bases, with 7 bases between them. CDR3 sequence (DNA): TGCGCCAGCAGCTTGGAGGCCCACTCCTACGAGCAGTACTTC. It yields the protein CASSLEAHSYEQYF.

The chain joins TRBV7-2 to TRBJ2-1; 11 bases align to TRBD1. After removal of 5 bases from V and 9 bases from J, the junction contained 6 bases not matched to a gene. Per germline, CDR1 SGHTA and CDR2 FQGNSA. The CDR3 covers 14 residues. CDR3 coding DNA: TGTGCCAGCAGCACCCGGACAGGGGGCTTTGAGCAGTTCTTC. Translation: CASSTRTGGFEQFF.

This chain links TRBV19 with TRBJ2-1; possibly TRBD2 for D (6 bases). Looked up from germline, CDR1 is LNHDA and CDR2 is SQIVND (reference sequence). V lost 3 bases and J 0 bases, leaving 12 bases between the germline ends. The CDR3 is 16 amino acids. This CDR3 reads CASSIWRGSSYNEQFF. CDR3 in DNA: TGTGCCAGTAGTATTTGGCGGGGAAGCTCCTACAATGAGCAGTTCTTC.

The V gene is TRBV15, the J gene TRBJ1-5; no clear D gene. Trimming stripped 4 bases from V and 0 bases from J, with 10 bases between. CDR3 length: 15 residues. Germline CDR1 LNHNV, CDR2 YYDKDF (reference sequence). The CDR3 coding sequence is TGTGCCACCAGCAATTGGACCCTTAGCAATCAGCCCCAGCATTTT. Encoded protein: CATSNWTLSNQPQHF.

V usage is TRBV11-1 and J usage is TRBJ2-1; perhaps TRBD2 as D (5 bases). The CDR3 consists of 15 residues. Trimming took 4 bases from V and 1 from J, leaving 11 bases between them. The germline gives CDR1 SGHAT, CDR2 FQDESV (reference sequence). CDR3 sequence reads: CASSSVAGSYNEQFF. Here the CDR3 DNA reads TGTGCCAGCAGCTCCGTCGCGGGTTCCTACAATGAGCAGTTCTTC. Supplemented by reference TRBV11-1 and TRBJ2-1, the full variable domain reads EAEVAQSPRYKITEKSQAVAFWCDPISGHATLYWYRQILGQGPELLVQFQDESVVDDSQLPKDRFSAERLKGVDSTLKIQPAELGDSAMYLCASSSVAGSYNEQFFGPGTRLTVL.

This clone was counted a few times. The rearrangement uses TRBV19 and TRBJ1-5, with no clear D. Looked up from germline, CDR1 is LNHDA and CDR2 is SQIVND (reference sequence). This CDR3 has 15 residues. Deletions cut 7 bases from V and 0 bases from J, with 13 bases between. The CDR3 reads CASTMAGYSNQPQHF. The CDR3 nucleotides read TGTGCCAGTACCATGGCGGGGTATAGCAATCAGCCCCAGCATTTT.

The chain recombines TRBV10-3 with TRBJ2-5; 7 bases align to TRBD1. This CDR3 region has 14 residues. V lost 7 bases and J lost 2; bases outside the gene matches: 7. In germline, CDR1 is ENHRY, CDR2 SYGVKD. The CDR3 coding sequence is TGTGCCATCAAGTCGGGACAGTCACAAGAGACCCAGTACTTC. It is translated as CAIKSGQSQETQYF.

Many counts were recorded for this clone. The chain combines TRBV28 with TRBJ2-7; weak D call: TRBD1 (6 bases). The V and J ends lost 7 bases and 4 bases respectively, with 17 bases between them. Looked up from germline, CDR1 is MDHEN and CDR2 is SYDVKM. The length of the CDR3 is 14 residues. The CDR3 region has the DNA TGTGCCAGCACCCAAGGGGGAACTCCTTACGAGCAGTACTTC. It specifies CASTQGGTPYEQYF. The whole variable domain, filled in from reference TRBV28 and TRBJ2-7, reads DVKVTQSSRYLVKRTGEKVFLECVQDMDHENMFWYRQDPGLGLRLIYFSYDVKMKEKGDIPEGYSVSREKKERFSLILESASTNQTSMYLCASTQGGTPYEQYFGPGTRLTVT.